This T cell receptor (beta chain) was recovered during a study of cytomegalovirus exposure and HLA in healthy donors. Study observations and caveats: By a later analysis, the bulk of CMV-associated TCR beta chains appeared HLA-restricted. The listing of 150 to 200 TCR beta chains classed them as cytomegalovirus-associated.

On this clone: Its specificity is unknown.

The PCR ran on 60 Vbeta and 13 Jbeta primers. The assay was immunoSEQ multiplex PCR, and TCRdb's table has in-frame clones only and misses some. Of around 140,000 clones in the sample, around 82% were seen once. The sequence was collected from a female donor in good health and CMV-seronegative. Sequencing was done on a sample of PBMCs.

The CDR3 region has the DNA TGTGCCAGCAGCCCACCACAGGGTTCCAATTCACCCCTCCACTTT. It codes for CASSPPQGSNSPLHF. J is TRBJ1-6 and V is TRBV7-2; D is perhaps TRBD1 (6 bases). V was pared by 5 bases and J by 7 bases, with 15 bases between. CDR1 is SGHTA, CDR2 FQGNSA, per germline. CDR3 length: 15 residues.